The present entry profiles one TCR beta chain with its context. Its specificity is not known. This record comes from a study of cytomegalovirus exposure and HLA in healthy donors. Study overall: As an earlier analysis found, 150 million to 200 million T cells yielded about 120 million unique TCR beta sequences.

Amplification used 60 Vbeta primers and 13 Jbeta primers. Method: immunoSEQ multiplex PCR; TCRdb's copy keeps in-frame clones and lacks some. The table shows over 150,000 clones, with about 69% occurring only once. Findings and caveats of the study: Later analysis showed TCR association rates varying by HLA locus, highest for DRB1 and lowest for HLA-C. Beyond CMV serostatus, there was no information to go on about immune exposure. TRBV6-2, TRBV6-3 and some other V segments were unresolvable in 87-base-pair reads.

V lost 5 bases and J 3 bases, leaving 16 bases between the germline ends. The CDR3 extends over 16 amino acids. CDR1 and CDR2 from the germline V gene are MDHEN and SYDVKM. The receptor's source is a man aged 25 to 40 in good health and CMV-seropositive. The V call is TRBV28, the J call TRBJ2-2; tentatively, D is TRBD1 (6 bases). Source material: PBMCs. The CDR3 sequence is CASSPAADRYTGELFF. The CDR3 DNA is TGTGCCAGCAGTCCGGCAGCCGACAGGTACACCGGGGAGCTGTTTTTT.